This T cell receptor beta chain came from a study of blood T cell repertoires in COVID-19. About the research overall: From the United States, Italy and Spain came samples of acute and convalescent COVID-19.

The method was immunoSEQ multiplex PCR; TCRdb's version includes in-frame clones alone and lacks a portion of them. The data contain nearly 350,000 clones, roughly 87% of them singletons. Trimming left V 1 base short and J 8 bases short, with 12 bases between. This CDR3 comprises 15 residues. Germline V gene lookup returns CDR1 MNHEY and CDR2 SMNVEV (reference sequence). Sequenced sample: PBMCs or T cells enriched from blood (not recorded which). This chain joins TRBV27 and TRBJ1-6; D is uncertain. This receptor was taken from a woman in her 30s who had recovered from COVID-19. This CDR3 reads CASSLFRPRDSPLHF. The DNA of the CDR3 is TGTGCCAGCAGTTTATTTCGCCCGAGGGATTCACCCCTCCACTTT.